The source of this TCR beta chain is a study of post-analysis software for immune sequencing data. Study summary: Patients had relapsing-remitting, secondary progressive or progressive-relapsing multiple sclerosis; some lacked subtype.

TCR beta libraries were prepared from cDNA with unique molecular identifiers. TCRdb re-analysed the PCR reads in MiXCR, keeping a single row per CDR3 protein. The sample has roughly 800,000 distinct CDR3 sequences; 30% are singletons. Findings and limits, study-wide: Elevated frequency relative to controls characterized about 5 TRBV segments in patients, TRBV5-6, TRBV5-1 and TRBV20-1 among them. Controls showed significantly higher normalized Chao1 diversity than did multiple sclerosis patients.

Only a few counts were recorded for this clonotype. As yet, its antigen is unknown. The length of the CDR3 is 17 residues. V lost 0 bases, J lost 3 bases, and 8 bases stayed unmatched. Germline CDR1 and CDR2: MGHRA and YSYEKL. This chain uses TRBV4-1 with TRBJ2-3; 8 bases align to TRBD2. Sequencing used blood. This sequence was found in a girl aged 10 to 17 with multiple sclerosis. The CDR3 nucleotides read TGCGCCAGCAGCCAAGATTCTGGCGGGGGGCCTACAGATACGCAGTATTTT. Translated, it gives CASSQDSGGGPTDTQYF.